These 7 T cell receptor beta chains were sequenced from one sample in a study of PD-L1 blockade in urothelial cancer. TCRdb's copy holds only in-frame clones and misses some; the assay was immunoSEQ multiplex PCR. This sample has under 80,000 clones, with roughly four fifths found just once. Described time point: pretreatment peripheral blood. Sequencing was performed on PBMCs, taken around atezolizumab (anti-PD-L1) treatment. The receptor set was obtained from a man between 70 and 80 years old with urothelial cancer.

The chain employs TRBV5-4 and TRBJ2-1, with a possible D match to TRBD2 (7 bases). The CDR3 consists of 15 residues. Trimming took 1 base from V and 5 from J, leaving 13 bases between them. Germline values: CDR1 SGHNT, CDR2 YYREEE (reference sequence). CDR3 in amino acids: CASSLIAGAHNEQFF. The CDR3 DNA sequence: TGTGCCAGCAGCTTGATTGCGGGGGCCCACAATGAGCAGTTCTTC.

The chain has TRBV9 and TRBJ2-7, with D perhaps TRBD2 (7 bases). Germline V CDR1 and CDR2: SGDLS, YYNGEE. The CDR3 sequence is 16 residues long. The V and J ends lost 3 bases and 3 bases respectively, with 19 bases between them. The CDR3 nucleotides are TGTGCCAGCAGCGGGGGGGGGCTGGGGGACGTCTACGAGCAGTACTTC. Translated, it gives CASSGGGLGDVYEQYF.

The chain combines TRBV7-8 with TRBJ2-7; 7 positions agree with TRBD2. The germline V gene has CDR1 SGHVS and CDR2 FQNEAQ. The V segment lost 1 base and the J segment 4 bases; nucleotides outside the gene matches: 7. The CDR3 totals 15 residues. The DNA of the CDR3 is TGTGCCAGCAGCTTAGGAAGGCAGGGAGGGTACGAGCAGTACTTC. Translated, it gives CASSLGRQGGYEQYF. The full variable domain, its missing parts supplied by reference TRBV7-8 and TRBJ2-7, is GAGVSQSPRYKVAKRGQDVALRCDPISGHVSLFWYQQALGQGPEFLTYFQNEAQLDKSGLPSDRFFAERPEGSVSTLKIQRTQQEDSAVYLCASSLGRQGGYEQYFGPGTRLTVT.

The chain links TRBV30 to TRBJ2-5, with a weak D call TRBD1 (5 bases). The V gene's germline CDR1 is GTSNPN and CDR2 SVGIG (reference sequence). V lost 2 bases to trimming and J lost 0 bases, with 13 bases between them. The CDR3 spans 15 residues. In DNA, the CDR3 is TGTGCCTGGAGTCTGGGAAACAGGCACCAAGAGACCCAGTACTTC. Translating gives CAWSLGNRHQETQYF. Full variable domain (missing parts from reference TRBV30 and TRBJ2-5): SQTIHQWPATLVQPVGSPLSLECTVEGTSNPNLYWYRQAAGRGLQLLFYSVGIGQISSEVPQNLSASRPQDRQFILSSKKLLLSDSGFYLCAWSLGNRHQETQYFGPGTRLLVL.

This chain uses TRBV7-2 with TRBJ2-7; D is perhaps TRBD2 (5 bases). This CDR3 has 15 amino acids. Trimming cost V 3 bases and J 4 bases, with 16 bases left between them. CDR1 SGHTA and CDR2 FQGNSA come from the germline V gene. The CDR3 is CASSLRATRPYEQYF. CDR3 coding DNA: TGTGCCAGCAGCTTGAGGGCCACCCGACCATACGAGCAGTACTTC.

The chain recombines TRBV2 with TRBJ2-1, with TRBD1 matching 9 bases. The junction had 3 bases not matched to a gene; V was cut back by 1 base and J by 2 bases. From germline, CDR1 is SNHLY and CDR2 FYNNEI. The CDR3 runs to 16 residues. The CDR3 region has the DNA TGTGCCAGCAGTGAAGTGGGGACAGGGACCTACAATGAGCAGTTCTTC. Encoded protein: CASSEVGTGTYNEQFF.

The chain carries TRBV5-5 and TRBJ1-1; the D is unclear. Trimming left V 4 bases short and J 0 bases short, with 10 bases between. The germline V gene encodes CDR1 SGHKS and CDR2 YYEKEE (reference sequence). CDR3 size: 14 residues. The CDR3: CASSPAGVNTEAFF. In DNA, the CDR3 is TGTGCCAGCAGCCCTGCCGGGGTGAACACTGAAGCTTTCTTT.